The 10 T cell receptor beta chains presented below share a single source sample, sequenced in a study of blood T cell repertoires in COVID-19. Only in-frame clones appear in the TCRdb table, and some are missing; sequencing was by immunoSEQ multiplex PCR. Among about 140,000 clones, 65% to 85% were seen once, and the ten largest hold less than 9%. Input material: peripheral blood. Every receptor here comes from a man younger than 40 with COVID-19, enrolled during active disease.

The chain carries TRBV11-2 and TRBJ1-5; 7 bases agree with TRBD1. There are 13 residues in the CDR3. The trim removed 5 bases at V and 7 bases at J, leaving 5 bases unmatched. Germline V lookup: CDR1 SGHAT, CDR2 FQNNGV. The CDR3 sequence: CASSPGGNQPQHF. As DNA, the CDR3 is TGTGCCAGCAGCCCAGGGGGGAACCAGCCCCAGCATTTT.

CDR3: CASSPGQGGYQPQHF. The CDR3 bases are TGTGCCAGCAGCCCTGGACAGGGGGGGTATCAGCCCCAGCATTTT. The chain employs TRBV7-8 and TRBJ1-5; 10 bases fit TRBD1. The germline CDR1 and CDR2 sequences are SGHVS and FQNEAQ. The CDR3 is 15 amino acids. Trimming cost V 5 bases and J 5 bases; bases outside gene matches: 6.

This clone was seen a single time. The chain uses TRBV3-1 (or the pseudogene TRBV3-2) and TRBJ2-7, with 8 nucleotides matching TRBD1. CDR1 LGHDT and CDR2 YNNKEL come from the germline V gene (reference sequence). The CDR3 covers 13 residues. The ends lost 4 bases at V and 7 bases at J; junction bases unmatched: 6. The DNA of the CDR3 is TGTGCCAGCAGCCGGCAGGGGGCCGGGGAGCAGTACTTC. Translating gives CASSRQGAGEQYF.

Ten or more counts support this clone. The chain uses TRBV30 and TRBJ2-7; no firm D call. Trimming took off 0 bases at V and 5 bases at J, with 11 bases between the two ends. Looked up from germline, CDR1 is GTSNPN and CDR2 is SVGIG (reference sequence). The CDR3 consists of 13 residues. CDR3: CAWSVGLVDEQYF. CDR3 bases: TGTGCCTGGAGTGTGGGTCTAGTAGACGAGCAGTACTTC.

This chain uses TRBV7-6 with TRBJ1-1, with 7 bases matching TRBD1. This CDR3 has 15 residues. The V gene's germline CDR1 is SGHVS and CDR2 FNYEAQ. Trimming removed 5 bases from V and 3 bases from J; junction bases left unmatched: 9. The CDR3 DNA follows: TGTGCCAGCAGCGAGACAGGGAGGAAGGACACTGAAGCTTTCTTT. Its protein product is CASSETGRKDTEAFF.

There are a few counts of this clone. This chain links TRBV7-2 with TRBJ1-4; 11 bases are a match to TRBD1. This CDR3 is 16 amino acids long. V dropped 6 bases and J dropped 8; count of bases not matched to a gene: 11. CDR1 is SGHTA, CDR2 FQGNSA, per germline. The CDR3 reads CASSKEPGTGGEKLFF. CDR3 in DNA: TGTGCCAGCAGTAAAGAACCCGGGACAGGGGGGGAAAAACTGTTTTTT.

The chain is built from TRBV7-2 and TRBJ2-1; D perhaps matches TRBD2 (6 bases). Trimming removed 3 bases at V and 2 bases at J, with 11 bases between. Germline CDR1 SGHTA, CDR2 FQGNSA. This CDR3 has 15 residues. CDR3 DNA sequence: TGTGCCAGCAGCTTTAGCGGACACCCCTACAATGAGCAGTTCTTC. Translating gives CASSFSGHPYNEQFF.

The chain joins TRBV2 to TRBJ1-6, with TRBD1 matching over 10 bases. The germline V gene encodes CDR1 SNHLY and CDR2 FYNNEI. V lost 5 bases and J lost 5; bases outside the gene matches: 3. The CDR3 is 15 amino acids. Here the CDR3 reads CASSPGQGNNSPLHF. In nucleotides, the CDR3 is TGTGCCAGCAGTCCGGGACAGGGGAATAATTCACCCCTCCACTTT.

The chain recombines TRBV4-3 with TRBJ2-1, with a weak D call TRBD1 (6 bases). CDR3 size: 13 residues. Per germline, CDR1 LGHNA and CDR2 YSLEER. The V end was cut by 0 bases, the J end by 14 bases, with 14 bases between. CDR3 coding DNA: TGCGCCAGCAGCCAAGAAGTCGGGCAGGGGAAGTTCTTC. Its protein is CASSQEVGQGKFF.

The chain carries TRBV3-1 (or the pseudogene TRBV3-2) and TRBJ1-1; D gene uncertain. V lost 1 base, J lost 4 bases, and 13 bases lay in between. There are 15 residues in the CDR3. In germline, CDR1 is LGHDT, CDR2 YNNKEL (reference sequence). The CDR3 reads CASSQGAAVGTEAFF. As DNA, the CDR3 is TGTGCCAGCAGCCAAGGGGCAGCCGTCGGCACTGAAGCTTTCTTT.